The clone carrying this TCR beta chain was seen once. Its antigen is as yet unknown. These data come from a study of T cell responses to AZD1222 COVID-19 vaccine. Study results and caveats: In all cases, repertoires were sampled only after the peak T cell response. It was only 6 or 7 AZD1222 recipients who were seropositive at baseline. Donors, mostly white British, included more females; clonal diversity was possibly underestimated.

Profiled with immunoSEQ multiplex PCR; TCRdb holds only in-frame clones, not every one. This sample has tens of thousands of clones, with approximately 88% found just once. CDR1 is SGHRS and CDR2 is YFSETQ in the germline V gene. With V trimmed by 4 bases and J by 7 bases, 8 bases remained unmatched. The CDR3 has 15 residues. This chain links TRBV5-1 with TRBJ2-2; 9 positions match TRBD1. The clonotype was recovered from an adult who received the MenACWY meningococcal vaccine as a control. The sample consisted of peripheral blood, taken 28 days after the second dose of the MenACWY control vaccine. CDR3 DNA sequence: TGCGCCAGCAGCCAACAGGGGGCTGGTAGCGGGGAGCTGTTTTTT. Protein sequence: CASSQQGAGSGELFF.